A single sample is the source of the 10 T cell receptor beta chains below, sequenced in a study of blood T cell repertoires in COVID-19 (dated by TCRdb to 2018 to 2020). Library preparation used the immunoSEQ multiplex PCR assay. TCRdb took over this immuneACCESS table, retaining in-frame rearrangements with V and J assigned. Such tables are incomplete; in checked studies, under half of the missing clones stem from an unresolved V gene, and the remainder is unexplained. The sample yields a few hundred thousand clones; over 85% were counted once. In total, the top ten clones hold 0.75% to 0.85% of the sample. Sequenced material: peripheral blood. The receptors shown here come from a man aged 18 to 29 with COVID-19, enrolled during active disease.

As DNA, the CDR3 is TGTGCCAGCAGTCGGCTCGGGACACCCAATGAGCAGTTCTTC. This gives the protein CASSRLGTPNEQFF. The V and J genes are TRBV11-3 and TRBJ2-1; a possible D gene is TRBD1 (6 bases). Trimming removed 6 bases at V and 6 bases at J, with 15 bases between. In germline, CDR1 is SGHNT, CDR2 YENEEA. The CDR3 extends over 14 amino acids.

The chain combines TRBV7-9 with TRBJ2-2; 7 bases are a match to TRBD2. The CDR3 covers 15 residues. Germline loops: CDR1 SEHNR, CDR2 FQNEAQ (reference sequence). Germline trimming cut 3 bases from V and 6 bases from J; bases unmatched to any gene: 7. The CDR3 loop reads CASSFSGVGAGELFF. Written as DNA, the CDR3 is TGTGCCAGCAGCTTCAGCGGGGTGGGCGCCGGGGAGCTGTTTTTT.

The chain links TRBV19 to TRBJ2-1; the match to TRBD2 covers 13 bases. The ends lost 3 bases at V and 2 bases at J; junction bases unmatched: 1. Germline V gives CDR1 LNHDA, CDR2 SQIVND (reference sequence). The CDR3 is 16 residues long. The CDR3 DNA follows: TGTGCCAGTAGTATCACTAGCGGGAGGGCCTACAATGAGCAGTTCTTC. Translating gives CASSITSGRAYNEQFF.

CDR3 DNA sequence: TGTGCTAGTGGTTTGGCCTCCGGGACAGAGAACACTGAAGCTTTCTTT. Protein product: CASGLASGTENTEAFF. The chain has TRBV12-5 and TRBJ1-1; 7 bases map to TRBD1. The CDR3 runs to 16 residues. Germline V gene lookup returns CDR1 LGHNT and CDR2 FRNRAP. V was clipped by 1 base and J by 1 base; unmatched bases: 6.

This chain connects TRBV4-2 to TRBJ2-1; D uncertain. Germline V gene data show CDR1 as LGHNA and CDR2 as YNFKEQ. The CDR3 totals 17 residues. V was clipped by 3 bases and J by 3 bases, with 18 bases between them. CDR3 region: CASSQSFDRYGYNEQFF. The CDR3 region has the DNA TGTGCCAGCAGCCAGAGTTTTGATAGATACGGCTACAATGAGCAGTTCTTC.

The V gene is TRBV27, the J gene TRBJ1-2; the match to TRBD1 covers 11 bases. Losses at the gene ends were 6 bases for V and 4 bases for J; bases not matched to a gene: 13. The germline V gene has CDR1 MNHEY and CDR2 SMNVEV (reference sequence). CDR3 size: 17 residues. The CDR3 DNA reads TGTGCCAGCAGCCTGAGCCGTGGACAGGGGGCGATCTATGGCTACACCTTC. This translates into CASSLSRGQGAIYGYTF.

The chain links TRBV7-9 to TRBJ2-5; a weak D match, TRBD2 (7 bases). The germline CDR1 and CDR2 sequences are SEHNR and FQNEAQ (reference sequence). V was pared by 3 bases and J by 5 bases, with 16 bases between. CDR3 length: 15 residues. In DNA, the CDR3 is TGTGCCAGCAGCTTGAGAGGGGGGGCTGACGAGACCCAGTACTTC. Its protein is CASSLRGGADETQYF.

The chain links TRBV2 to TRBJ1-1; D might be TRBD1 (5 bases). This CDR3 comprises 13 residues. CDR1 and CDR2 (germline): SNHLY, FYNNEI. CDR3 in amino acids: CAGTGHRNTEAFF. The DNA for the CDR3 is TGTGCTGGAACAGGCCACCGAAACACTGAAGCTTTCTTT.

The chain couples TRBV6-2 or TRBV6-3 to TRBJ2-5, with TRBD1 matching over 8 bases. The CDR3 is 14 amino acids. Germline CDR1 reads MNHEY; CDR2 reads SVGEGT. The junction had 7 bases not matched to a gene; V was cut back by 5 bases and J by 5 bases. CDR3: CASSTQGARETQYF. CDR3 sequence (DNA): TGTGCCAGCAGTACCCAGGGGGCCCGGGAGACCCAGTACTTC.

The chain recombines TRBV25-1 with TRBJ2-1, with D perhaps TRBD1 (5 bases). CDR1 is MGHDK and CDR2 is SYGVNS in the germline V gene. This CDR3 region has 16 residues. V lost 3 bases and J 0 bases, leaving 12 bases between the germline ends. CDR3 nucleotides: TGTGCCAGCAGTGAGTTGAGCCAGGGCTCCTACAATGAGCAGTTCTTC. The encoded protein is CASSELSQGSYNEQFF.